The 25 T cell receptor beta chains presented below share a single source sample, sequenced in a study of identical twins. TCRdb ran MiXCR on the 5' RACE reads and lists one entry per CDR3 protein. The sample lists around 670,000 distinct CDR3 sequences, around 6% occurring once. Sequencing was done on a sample of naive T cells sorted from blood. The source of these receptors is a man in his late teens or twenties in good health.

This clonotype was detected only a few times. The chain combines TRBV7-9 with TRBJ2-2; the D is unclear. This CDR3 has 13 residues. Germline V CDR1 and CDR2: SEHNR, FQNEAQ (reference sequence). V was shortened by 3 bases and J by 7 bases, with 9 bases between the two germline ends. CDR3 nucleotides: TGTGCCAGCAGCTTGAAGTACGACGGGGAGCTGTTTTTT. Translated: CASSLKYDGELFF.

The chain recombines TRBV9 with TRBJ2-1; perhaps TRBD2 as D (6 bases). V dropped 4 bases and J dropped 5 bases, with 13 bases sitting between them. The CDR3 contains 14 residues. Germline V lookup: CDR1 SGDLS, CDR2 YYNGEE. The CDR3 DNA is TGTGCCAGCAGCCCGCGGGAAGGCAACAATGAGCAGTTCTTC. It yields the protein CASSPREGNNEQFF.

At least ten counts were recorded for this clonotype. As DNA, the CDR3 is TGTGCCACCAGTCGGCCAGGGGGTAGCTCCTACAATGAGCAGTTCTTC. This encodes CATSRPGGSSYNEQFF. V is TRBV24-1 and J is TRBJ2-1; 7 bases map to TRBD1. Germline assignment: CDR1 KGHDR and CDR2 SFDVKD. The CDR3 length is 16 residues. Losses at the gene ends were 6 bases for V and 0 bases for J; bases not matched to a gene: 7.

This clonotype occurred a few times. V is TRBV5-1 and J is TRBJ1-1; 11 positions match TRBD1. Germline CDR1 is SGHRS and CDR2 is YFSETQ. CDR3 length equals 16 residues. J gave up 4 bases and V 7 bases, and 12 bases lay outside the gene matches. The chain's CDR3 is CASREWTGGLGTEAFF. DNA for the CDR3: TGCGCCAGCCGGGAATGGACAGGGGGCTTAGGCACTGAAGCTTTCTTT.

This clonotype occurred many times. This chain uses TRBV27 with TRBJ2-1; 10 bases fit TRBD2. V gave up 4 bases and J gave up 6 bases; unmatched junction bases: 3. From germline, CDR1 is MNHEY and CDR2 SMNVEV (reference sequence). The CDR3 consists of 14 residues. CDR3 protein: CASSWRTSGNEQFF. In DNA, the CDR3 is TGTGCCAGCAGTTGGCGGACTAGCGGCAATGAGCAGTTCTTC.

This clonotype was counted ten times or more. J is TRBJ1-2 and V is TRBV14; D call uncertain. The V end was cut by 10 bases, the J end by 1 base, with 10 bases between. The CDR3 has 12 residues. Germline-derived CDR1 and CDR2 are SGHDN and FVKESK. The CDR3 DNA sequence: TGTGCCATCCAGCAGGTTAACTATGGCTACACCTTC. Protein product: CAIQQVNYGYTF.

This clonotype appeared a single time. The chain carries TRBV3-1 and TRBJ2-7, with TRBD1 matching 9 bases. Germline V gene sequence: CDR1 LGHDT, CDR2 YNNKEL (reference sequence). J was trimmed by 6 bases and V by 10 bases; bases with no gene match: 10. CDR3 length: 13 residues. The DNA of the CDR3 is TGTGCCACCAGAACAGGGGGCTTTGCCGAGCAGTACTTC. Protein: CATRTGGFAEQYF.

This clonotype was seen many times. The V gene is TRBV6-6, the J gene TRBJ1-5; D gene ambiguous. This CDR3 region has 13 residues. The germline CDR1 and CDR2 sequences are MNHNY and SVGAGI (reference sequence). Trimming took 6 bases from V and 7 from J, leaving 13 bases between them. CDR3 region: CASRKGPDQPQHF. The CDR3 DNA reads TGTGCCAGCAGAAAAGGCCCGGACCAGCCCCAGCATTTT.

This clonotype was observed a handful of times. The chain recombines TRBV7-9 with TRBJ2-7; 16 bases match TRBD2. The length of the CDR3 is 14 residues. V shed 5 bases, J shed 12 bases, and the junction held 7 bases outside the gene matches. Germline V lookup: CDR1 SEHNR, CDR2 FQNEAQ (reference sequence). In DNA form, the CDR3 reads TGTGCCAGCAGCGCCGGGACTAGCGGGAGGGTCCCGTACTTC. Residues: CASSAGTSGRVPYF.

This clonotype showed up just a few times. The CDR3, as DNA: TGTGCCAGCAGCTTACAGGCGGGAACGAACACCGGGGAGCTGTTTTTT. Amino acids: CASSLQAGTNTGELFF. This chain joins TRBV7-8 and TRBJ2-2; D perhaps matches TRBD2 (6 bases). V gave up 2 bases and J gave up 0 bases, with 10 bases separating them. The V gene's germline CDR1 is SGHVS and CDR2 FQNEAQ. The CDR3 sequence is 16 residues long.

In its sample, this clonotype was seen many times. The rearrangement links TRBV10-3 to TRBJ2-7; possibly TRBD2 for D (5 bases). Germline V lookup: CDR1 ENHRY, CDR2 SYGVKD. The ends were cut back, 2 bases at V and 4 bases at J, with 12 bases in the middle. This CDR3 is built from 14 residues. The CDR3: CAISEDIRGYEQYF. As DNA, the CDR3 is TGTGCCATCAGTGAGGATATACGAGGGTACGAGCAGTACTTC.

This clonotype was observed at least ten times. V and J are TRBV5-1 and TRBJ2-3; 8 nucleotides agree with TRBD2. CDR1 SGHRS and CDR2 YFSETQ come from the germline V gene. This CDR3 has 15 amino acids. Trimming took 5 bases from V and 0 from J; bases not matched to a gene: 5. The CDR3 nucleotides read TGCGCCAGCAGAGACCAGCGGGGGAGCACAGATACGCAGTATTTT. As protein: CASRDQRGSTDTQYF.

This clonotype was recorded at least ten times. This chain joins TRBV20-1 and TRBJ2-1; 10 bases match TRBD2. The CDR3 covers 14 residues. With 4 bases clipped from V and 5 bases from J, the junction kept 5 bases outside the gene matches. The V gene's germline CDR1 is DFQATT and CDR2 SNEGSKA (reference sequence). DNA of the CDR3: TGCAGTGCTAAAAGCGGGAGGGCCAACAATGAGCAGTTCTTC. The encoded protein is CSAKSGRANNEQFF.

This clonotype was seen more than once but under ten times. DNA of the CDR3: TGTGCCAGCAAGAAGGAGCGGAGGGCTGAAGCTTTCTTT. This gives the protein CASKKERRAEAFF. The chain has TRBV11-3 and TRBJ1-1; D is uncertain. Germline assignment: CDR1 SGHNT and CDR2 YENEEA. V was shortened by 7 bases and J by 6 bases, with 15 bases between the two germline ends. The CDR3 has 13 amino acids.

The chain links TRBV6-1 to TRBJ1-2, with 7 bases lining up with TRBD1. The CDR3 has 14 residues. J gave up 6 bases and V 6 bases, and 10 bases lay outside the gene matches. CDR1 and CDR2 (germline): MNHNS, SASEGT. CDR3 in amino acids: CASSVSTGKDGYTF. As DNA, the CDR3 is TGTGCCAGCAGCGTATCGACAGGGAAGGATGGCTACACCTTC.

This clonotype occurred many times. The V and J genes are TRBV5-6 and TRBJ2-7, with 8 nucleotides matching TRBD1. The CDR3 runs to 13 residues. In germline, CDR1 is SGHDT, CDR2 YYEEEE. V shed 7 bases, J shed 1 base, and the junction held 4 bases outside the gene matches. The CDR3 reads CASGQGGSYEQYV. The CDR3 coding sequence is TGTGCCAGCGGACAGGGTGGTTCCTACGAGCAGTACGTC.

V gene TRBV20-1 combines with J gene TRBJ2-3; D gene unclear. The CDR3 runs 16 residues. The germline V and J ends were trimmed by 0 bases and 6 bases, with 19 bases remaining between them. The germline gives CDR1 DFQATT, CDR2 SNEGSKA (reference sequence). The CDR3 here is CSARDTSAPVDDTQYF. In DNA, the CDR3 is TGCAGTGCTAGAGATACGTCAGCGCCCGTTGACGATACGCAGTATTTT.

This clonotype was recorded a few times. V gene TRBV6-2 or TRBV6-3 combines with J gene TRBJ2-7, with D tentatively TRBD2 (6 bases). Per germline, CDR1 MNHEY and CDR2 SVGEGT. The CDR3 has 13 residues. Trimming took 8 bases from V and 3 from J, leaving 14 bases between them. The CDR3, as DNA: TGTGCCAGCTTCCCCGGGGGTTACTACGAGCAGTACTTC. Translating it yields CASFPGGYYEQYF.

The chain combines TRBV28 with TRBJ2-7; 15 nucleotides line up with TRBD2. The CDR3 consists of 15 residues. The V gene's germline CDR1 is MDHEN and CDR2 SYDVKM. Unmatched junction bases numbered 4, after V lost 5 bases and J lost 5 bases. CDR3 DNA: TGTGCCAGCAGTCCCGGACTAGCGGGAGGGCACGAGCAGTACGTC. It encodes CASSPGLAGGHEQYV.

This clonotype was found a few times. This rearrangement joins TRBV4-1 to TRBJ2-7; 7 bases are shared with TRBD1. The CDR3 is 16 residues long. Germline V gene data show CDR1 as MGHRA and CDR2 as YSYEKL. Germline trimming cut 4 bases from V and 0 bases from J; bases unmatched to any gene: 9. The CDR3 loop reads CASSLTPGGSSYEQYF. The DNA for the CDR3 is TGCGCCAGCAGCCTCACGCCAGGGGGATCCTCCTACGAGCAGTACTTC.

The sample holds many counts of this clonotype. The chain joins TRBV20-1 to TRBJ2-3; 7 bases map to TRBD2. CDR1 and CDR2 from the germline V gene are DFQATT and SNEGSKA (reference sequence). The CDR3 sequence is 13 residues long. The V and J ends lost 6 bases and 2 bases, in that order; junction bases with no gene match: 5. The CDR3 is CSAGGILTDTQYF. The CDR3 coding sequence is TGCAGTGCCGGGGGGATTCTCACAGATACGCAGTATTTT.

This chain connects TRBV24-1 to TRBJ2-7; 7 bases align to TRBD2. Trimming cost V 9 bases and J 4 bases; bases outside gene matches: 8. CDR3 length: 13 amino acids. CDR1 and CDR2 (germline): KGHDR, SFDVKD. The CDR3 coding sequence is TGTGCCACCCATCGGGCGGGAGTTTACGAGCAGTACGTC. It yields the protein CATHRAGVYEQYV.

The rearrangement joins TRBV4-1 to TRBJ2-1; the match to TRBD1 covers 9 bases. This CDR3 has 19 amino acids. Trimming removed 0 bases from V and 4 bases from J; junction bases left unmatched: 13. The germline V gene encodes CDR1 MGHRA and CDR2 YSYEKL. The CDR3 loop reads CASSQEQGTGTGKYNEQFF. The DNA for the CDR3 is TGCGCCAGCAGCCAAGAACAGGGGACCGGGACAGGGAAGTACAATGAGCAGTTCTTC.

This clonotype appeared a few times. The chain carries TRBV12-3 or TRBV12-4 and TRBJ1-5, with D unclear. The CDR3 is 15 residues long. V dropped 5 bases and J dropped 0 bases, with 11 bases sitting between them. Here the CDR3 reads CASSRRLNSNQPQHF. CDR3 in DNA: TGTGCCAGCAGTCGCCGATTAAATAGCAATCAGCCCCAGCATTTT.

Details on this clonotype: The junction departs from germline at one end; a sequencing error may be responsible. The chain links TRBV20-1 to TRBJ1-2; 7 bases fit TRBD1. There are 10 residues in the CDR3. Germline CDR1 DFQATT, CDR2 SNEGSKA (reference sequence). The CDR3 nucleotides are TGCAGTGCTAAACTGACAGGGCTGGACTTC. This translates into CSAKLTGLDF.